The 16 T cell receptor beta chains given below trace back to one sample, sequenced in a study of PD-L1 blockade in urothelial cancer. This table comes from immunoSEQ multiplex PCR, and its TCRdb copy is limited to in-frame clones, with some not included. This sample has about 80,000 clones, with 87% found just once. This specimen was PBMCs, taken around atezolizumab (anti-PD-L1) treatment. These receptors were collected from a woman in her 70s with urothelial cancer.

The CDR3 DNA reads TGTGCCAGCAGCGTGACCGGACAGGGTCATTCACCCCTCCACTTT. This sequence encodes CASSVTGQGHSPLHF. This chain links TRBV9 with TRBJ1-6; 8 nucleotides agree with TRBD1. This CDR3 contains 15 residues. Germline V gene sequence: CDR1 SGDLS, CDR2 YYNGEE. V lost 2 bases, J lost 8 bases, and 6 bases stayed unmatched.

This clone has ten or more counts. The rearrangement uses TRBV7-9 and TRBJ2-3, with a possible D match to TRBD2 (6 bases). With 5 bases removed from V and 4 bases from J, the gap between germline ends came to 7 bases. This CDR3 is 12 amino acids long. Germline values: CDR1 SEHNR, CDR2 FQNEAQ (reference sequence). CDR3 nucleotides: TGTGCCAGCAGCCGACTAGCAGATACGCAGTATTTT. This gives the protein CASSRLADTQYF.

The chain links TRBV7-2 to TRBJ2-1, with 8 nucleotides matching TRBD2. The CDR3 runs 14 residues. Germline V gene sequence: CDR1 SGHTA, CDR2 FQGNSA. Trimming at V came to 3 bases and at J to 6 bases, leaving 4 bases not matched to a gene. The DNA of the CDR3 is TGTGCCAGCAGCTTTTTCGGGGGGGCCAATGAGCAGTTCTTC. Translating it yields CASSFFGGANEQFF.

The rearrangement joins TRBV9 to TRBJ1-3, with D possibly TRBD1 on 5 matching bases. This CDR3 has 16 residues. V lost 0 bases, J lost 7 bases, and 17 bases lay in between. Germline V gene lookup returns CDR1 SGDLS and CDR2 YYNGEE. The CDR3 reads CASSVGSGASRNTIYF. CDR3 DNA sequence: TGTGCCAGCAGCGTAGGTAGCGGGGCCAGTCGGAACACCATATATTTT.

This clone was detected a few times. This chain connects TRBV5-1 to TRBJ1-1; TRBD1 agrees at 8 bases. V shed 3 bases and J 5 bases; nucleotides not matched to a gene: 3. The V gene's germline CDR1 is SGHRS and CDR2 YFSETQ. The CDR3 length is 13 residues. CDR3 sequence: CASSWTGLTEAFF. The CDR3 nucleotides read TGCGCCAGCAGCTGGACAGGGTTGACTGAAGCTTTCTTT.

This chain joins TRBV19 and TRBJ2-3, with 11 positions matching TRBD2. The ends lost 5 bases at V and 4 bases at J; junction bases unmatched: 5. The CDR3 is 15 residues long. The germline gives CDR1 LNHDA, CDR2 SQIVND (reference sequence). This chain's CDR3 is CASSVAGGLADTQYF. The CDR3, as DNA: TGTGCCAGTAGTGTAGCGGGGGGGTTGGCAGATACGCAGTATTTT.

The chain joins TRBV7-2 to TRBJ2-7; 7 bases match TRBD2. Trimming at V came to 2 bases and at J to 6 bases, leaving 10 bases not matched to a gene. Germline V gives CDR1 SGHTA, CDR2 FQGNSA. This CDR3 has 15 residues. This chain's CDR3 is CASSLKGTKGLEQYF. Written as DNA, the CDR3 is TGTGCCAGCAGCTTAAAGGGGACTAAGGGTCTCGAGCAGTACTTC.

The chain links TRBV18 to TRBJ1-2; 8 nucleotides agree with TRBD1. The length of the CDR3 is 19 residues. Germline values: CDR1 KGHSH, CDR2 LQKENI. Losses at the gene ends were 3 bases for V and 4 bases for J; bases not matched to a gene: 19. The CDR3 reads CASSPLAHAGQGAGYGYTF. CDR3 sequence (DNA): TGTGCCAGCTCACCCTTAGCGCACGCGGGTCAGGGGGCAGGCTATGGCTACACCTTC.

The genes are TRBV10-3 and TRBJ2-2; 8 bases map to TRBD2. Trimming at V came to 7 bases and at J to 7 bases, leaving 14 bases not matched to a gene. Germline V gives CDR1 ENHRY, CDR2 SYGVKD. CDR3 length: 16 residues. CDR3 nucleotide sequence: TGTGCCATCAAAGGAGTGTCGGGAGGGTTGAGCGGGGAGCTGTTTTTT. This gives the protein CAIKGVSGGLSGELFF.

This chain uses TRBV5-1 with TRBJ1-6; D may be TRBD1 (5 bases). V was clipped by 3 bases and J by 0 bases, with 10 bases between them. This CDR3 is built from 16 residues. Germline V gene sequence: CDR1 SGHRS, CDR2 YFSETQ. The CDR3 DNA reads as TGCGCCAGCAGCTACGTGGGGGGCTCCTATAATTCACCCCTCCACTTT. Its translation is CASSYVGGSYNSPLHF.

J is TRBJ2-7 and V is TRBV5-1, with 12 bases that match TRBD2. Unmatched junction bases numbered 11, after V lost 3 bases and J lost 7 bases. The CDR3 has 16 residues. Germline V gene sequence: CDR1 SGHRS, CDR2 YFSETQ. The CDR3 nucleotides are TGCGCCAGCAGCTCGGGACTAGCGGGCCTCGGGGGGGAGCAGTACTTC. Its translation is CASSSGLAGLGGEQYF. Looking up the rest from reference TRBV5-1 and TRBJ2-7 gives the full variable domain: KAGVTQTPRYLIKTRGQQVTLSCSPISGHRSVSWYQQTPGQGLQFLFEYFSETQRNKGNFPGRFSGRQFSNSRSEMNVSTLELGDSALYLCASSSGLAGLGGEQYFGPGTRLTVT.

The V and J genes are TRBV6-9 and TRBJ1-5; TRBD1 is a possible D gene (6 bases). Germline V gene lookup returns CDR1 MNHGY and CDR2 SVAAGI. The CDR3 extends over 15 amino acids. Trimming removed 2 bases at V and 5 bases at J, with 13 bases between. Here the CDR3 reads CASSYVSAGDQPQHF. The CDR3 coding sequence is TGTGCCAGCAGTTATGTATCCGCAGGGGATCAGCCCCAGCATTTT.

The chain links TRBV19 to TRBJ1-1, with 10 bases that match TRBD1. Trimming took 3 bases from V and 0 from J; bases not matched to a gene: 7. This CDR3 spans 17 amino acids. Germline values: CDR1 LNHDA, CDR2 SQIVND (reference sequence). In DNA form, the CDR3 reads TGTGCCAGTAGTATTGGGTGGGGACAGGGGATGAACACTGAAGCTTTCTTT. It is translated as CASSIGWGQGMNTEAFF.

The gene calls are TRBV10-3 and TRBJ1-2; D remains unclear. This CDR3 has 16 amino acids. Trimming removed 5 bases from V and 4 bases from J, with 20 bases in between. Germline values: CDR1 ENHRY, CDR2 SYGVKD. The CDR3 sequence: CAISLTNPKEGYGYTF. In nucleotides, the CDR3 is TGTGCCATCAGTTTAACCAACCCCAAGGAGGGCTATGGCTACACCTTC.

This clone was seen a single time. The chain joins TRBV28 to TRBJ1-5; a possible D gene is TRBD1 (5 bases). Trimming removed 6 bases at V and 0 bases at J, with 12 bases between. Germline CDR1 and CDR2: MDHEN and SYDVKM. CDR3 length equals 15 residues. In nucleotides, the CDR3 is TGTGCCAGCAGGATCGGGGGGGATAGCAATCAGCCCCAGCATTTT. It is translated as CASRIGGDSNQPQHF.

V gene TRBV6-5 combines with J gene TRBJ2-7, with 7 nucleotides matching TRBD1. The CDR3 is 16 amino acids. V lost 4 bases, J lost 0 bases, and 9 bases stayed unmatched. Germline CDR1 is MNHEY and CDR2 is SVGAGI. The CDR3 bases are TGTGCCAGCAGTTCCCCGGGACAGCACAGCTCCTACGAGCAGTACTTC. Its protein product is CASSSPGQHSSYEQYF.